The rows below give T cell receptor beta chains drawn from one sample of a study of Graves' ophthalmopathy and Graves' hyperthyroidism. TCRdb re-called the multiplex PCR reads with MiXCR, one entry per CDR3 protein. The data show 200,000 to 250,000 distinct CDR3 sequences, about a fifth seen once. Sequencing was done on a sample of peripheral blood. Source of these receptors: a woman aged 45-60 years with Graves' ophthalmopathy. CDR3s include the opening cysteine and the closing phenylalanine or tryptophan. Each record gives: CDR3 protein, V gene, J gene.

CDR3aa: CASSYSRARHEQYF
v_gene: TRBV6-5
j_gene: TRBJ2-7

CDR3aa: CASMGTMNTEAFF
v_gene: TRBV19
j_gene: TRBJ1-1

CDR3aa: CASSFPMTGSNYGYTF
v_gene: TRBV28
j_gene: TRBJ1-2

CDR3aa: CSAREGATLAKNIQYF
v_gene: TRBV20-1
j_gene: TRBJ2-4

CDR3aa: CATLGRSGGLYEQYF
v_gene: TRBV6-2/TRBV6-3
j_gene: TRBJ2-7

CDR3aa: CASSSNNYGYTF
v_gene: TRBV19
j_gene: TRBJ1-2

CDR3aa: CSATIPGSSGEQYF
v_gene: TRBV20-1
j_gene: TRBJ2-7

CDR3aa: CSARPDSYEQYF
v_gene: TRBV20-1
j_gene: TRBJ2-7

CDR3aa: CASSLTRQQETQYF
v_gene: TRBV12-3/TRBV12-4
j_gene: TRBJ2-5

CDR3aa: CAWSRGRGPTGANVLTF
v_gene: TRBV30
j_gene: TRBJ2-6

CDR3aa: CAVSPGTPQETQYF
v_gene: TRBV5-8
j_gene: TRBJ2-5

CDR3aa: CASSPTGRESPLHF
v_gene: TRBV12-3/TRBV12-4
j_gene: TRBJ1-6

CDR3aa: CASSLGRVKNIQYF
v_gene: TRBV7-2
j_gene: TRBJ2-4

CDR3aa: CASSLDRSYGYTF
v_gene: TRBV14
j_gene: TRBJ1-2

CDR3aa: CASSQDHSYEQYF
v_gene: TRBV3-1
j_gene: TRBJ2-7